A single sample gave rise to the 17 T cell receptor beta chains below, sequenced in a study of T cells in Graves' hyperthyroidism and ophthalmopathy. RNA transcripts yielded amplified TCR beta CDR3 regions. TCR CDR3 underwent first-round RT-PCR with the HTBI primer set. In TCRdb, the multiplex PCR reads were re-called with MiXCR into one record per CDR3 protein. The data contain approximately 330,000 distinct CDR3 sequences, roughly 18% of them singletons. Sequenced: blood. The receptors here all came from a woman in her 50s with Graves' hyperthyroidism.

The chain uses TRBV20-1 and TRBJ2-1, with 14 bases aligning to TRBD2. The germline V gene has CDR1 DFQATT and CDR2 SNEGSKA (reference sequence). The CDR3 has 19 amino acids. The J segment lost 2 bases and the V segment lost 1 base, leaving 10 bases of the junction unmatched. The CDR3 loop reads CSARVRLAGGIGTYNEQFF. The CDR3 DNA reads TGCAGTGCTAGAGTCCGACTAGCGGGAGGGATAGGGACCTACAATGAGCAGTTCTTC.

The rearrangement joins TRBV5-6 to TRBJ1-2, with D perhaps TRBD1 (5 bases). The CDR3 is made up of 14 amino acids. The germline gives CDR1 SGHDT, CDR2 YYEEEE. Trimming shortened V by 5 bases and J by 1 base, and 12 bases separated the two germline ends. DNA for the CDR3: TGTGCCAGCAGAAGGGGAGGGAGTAACTATGGCTACACCTTC. Amino acids: CASRRGGSNYGYTF. The variable domain in full, completed from reference TRBV5-6 and TRBJ1-2, reads DAGVTQSPTHLIKTRGQQVTLRCSPKSGHDTVSWYQQALGQGPQFIFQYYEEEERQRGNFPDRFSGHQFPNYSSELNVNALLLGDSALYLCASRRGGSNYGYTFGSGTRLTVV.

This sequence joins TRBV27 and TRBJ2-7; 7 bases agree with TRBD1. J lost 7 bases, V lost 6 bases, and 12 bases had no gene match. Germline values: CDR1 MNHEY, CDR2 SMNVEV (reference sequence). CDR3 length equals 14 residues. The CDR3, as DNA: TGTGCCAGCAGCCAAACCAGGGGGTCTCGGGAGCAGTACTTC. Its protein product is CASSQTRGSREQYF.

CDR3 residues: CASSWGQANNEQFF. The DNA for the CDR3 is TGCGCCAGCAGCTGGGGACAGGCCAACAATGAGCAGTTCTTC. The chain is built from TRBV5-1 and TRBJ2-1; 8 nucleotides align to TRBD1. V lost 3 bases, J lost 5 bases, and 4 bases stayed unmatched. The germline V gene has CDR1 SGHRS and CDR2 YFSETQ. The CDR3 is 14 amino acids.

This clonotype has at least ten counts. The CDR3 DNA is TGTGCCAGCAGCCTCTATACCGGGACAGGGTTTGAAAAACTGTTTTTT. Translating it yields CASSLYTGTGFEKLFF. The rearrangement joins TRBV13 to TRBJ1-4, with 9 positions matching TRBD1. From germline, CDR1 is PRHDT and CDR2 FYEKMQ (reference sequence). The CDR3 sequence is 16 residues long. Germline trimming cut 5 bases from V and 7 bases from J; bases unmatched to any gene: 11. The complete variable domain, with remaining parts taken from reference TRBV13 and TRBJ1-4, reads AAGVIQSPRHLIKEKRETATLKCYPIPRHDTVYWYQQGPGQDPQFLISFYEKMQSDKGSIPDRFSAQQFSDYHSELNMSSLELGDSALYFCASSLYTGTGFEKLFFGSGTQLSVL.

This clonotype has at least ten counts. V usage is TRBV7-8 and J usage is TRBJ1-1; perhaps TRBD1 as D (5 bases). The germline V gene has CDR1 SGHVS and CDR2 FQNEAQ. Trimming cost V 1 base and J 8 bases, with 8 bases left between them. There are 12 residues in the CDR3. As DNA, the CDR3 is TGTGCCAGCAGCTTAGGGGGGTCGGAAGCTTTCTTT. It encodes CASSLGGSEAFF.

This clonotype has at least ten counts. The rearrangement joins TRBV5-1 to TRBJ2-3; tentative D call: TRBD1 (6 bases). The CDR3 is 16 amino acids. Germline CDR1 reads SGHRS; CDR2 reads YFSETQ. Trimming removed 4 bases from V and 0 bases from J, with 15 bases in between. CDR3 in amino acids: CASSHFGGQSTDTQYF. The CDR3 nucleotides are TGCGCCAGCAGCCATTTTGGTGGACAGAGCACAGATACGCAGTATTTT.

This clonotype was seen more than once but under ten times. The chain links TRBV27 to TRBJ1-4; possibly TRBD1 for D (6 bases). V lost 2 bases, J lost 7 bases, and 11 bases lay in between. CDR3 size: 14 residues. CDR1 MNHEY and CDR2 SMNVEV come from the germline V gene (reference sequence). The CDR3 DNA reads TGTGCCAGCAGTTTAACAGGGCCCAGTGAAAAACTGTTTTTT. Protein product: CASSLTGPSEKLFF.

This clonotype was seen more than once but under ten times. V gene TRBV30 combines with J gene TRBJ2-1; the D is unclear. Germline V lookup: CDR1 GTSNPN, CDR2 SVGIG (reference sequence). V was shortened by 4 bases and J by 0 bases, with 13 bases between the two germline ends. The CDR3 covers 15 residues. The CDR3, as DNA: TGTGCCTGGACTGGAGCGCCGAGCTCCTACAATGAGCAGTTCTTC. Residues: CAWTGAPSSYNEQFF.

This clonotype has a count of ten or more. V and J are TRBV30 and TRBJ2-1; no firm D call. The CDR3 sequence is 13 residues long. Per germline, CDR1 GTSNPN and CDR2 SVGIG (reference sequence). V shed 4 bases and J shed 3 bases, with 10 bases lying between them. The CDR3 DNA sequence: TGTGCCTGGAAGGCGGAGTACTACAATGAGCAGTTCTTC. Its protein product is CAWKAEYYNEQFF.

This clonotype was observed many times. The rearrangement uses TRBV6-2 or TRBV6-3 and TRBJ1-5, with no clear D. V was trimmed by 4 bases and J by 3 bases, leaving 10 bases between them. CDR1 and CDR2 from the germline V gene are MNHEY and SVGEGT. CDR3 length: 14 amino acids. In DNA, the CDR3 is TGTGCCAGCAGTTCGGGGAATGCCAATCAGCCCCAGCATTTT. Translating it yields CASSSGNANQPQHF.

This clonotype was seen more than once but under ten times. V and J are TRBV5-1 and TRBJ2-3; tentative D call: TRBD2 (6 bases). The CDR3 runs to 14 residues. Germline V gene sequence: CDR1 SGHRS, CDR2 YFSETQ. Trimming took off 2 bases at V and 2 bases at J, with 9 bases between the two ends. As DNA, the CDR3 is TGCGCCAGCAGCTTCGGGGGAACCACAGATACGCAGTATTTT. Residues: CASSFGGTTDTQYF.

This clonotype was recorded at least ten times. The V and J genes are TRBV3-1 and TRBJ2-6; D is uncertain. The CDR3 sequence is 15 residues long. V shed 2 bases and J shed 1 base, with 6 bases lying between them. The V gene's germline CDR1 is LGHDT and CDR2 YNNKEL (reference sequence). CDR3 residues: CASSQQGSGANVLTF. CDR3 DNA: TGTGCCAGCAGCCAACAAGGGTCTGGGGCCAACGTCCTGACTTTC.

CDR3 amino acids: CSASTGINTEAFF. In DNA form, the CDR3 reads TGCAGTGCTTCGACAGGGATAAACACTGAAGCTTTCTTT. This sequence joins TRBV20-1 and TRBJ1-1, with TRBD1 matching over 7 bases. V shed 5 bases, J shed 2 bases, and the junction held 5 bases outside the gene matches. Per the germline V gene, CDR1 is DFQATT and CDR2 is SNEGSKA (reference sequence). There are 13 residues in the CDR3.

This clonotype was seen ten or more times. The V call is TRBV12-3 or TRBV12-4, the J call TRBJ2-1; D is unresolved. Trimming took 10 bases from V and 1 from J, leaving 14 bases between them. The CDR3 spans 14 residues. The CDR3 bases are TGTGCCACCTTTAAGGCTGGTTCCTACAATGAGCAGTTCTTC. Translated, it gives CATFKAGSYNEQFF.

This clonotype has a count of ten or more. This sequence joins TRBV12-3 or TRBV12-4 and TRBJ1-4, with D unresolved. V lost 6 bases and J 5 bases, leaving 19 bases between the germline ends. This CDR3 comprises 16 residues. CDR3 in amino acids: CASRPTLDGINEKLFF. Written as DNA, the CDR3 is TGTGCCAGCAGACCCACCCTCGACGGCATAAATGAAAAACTGTTTTTT.

V and J are TRBV5-1 and TRBJ2-7; 10 bases line up with TRBD1. V was pared by 4 bases and J by 4 bases, with 14 bases of the junction left unmatched. This CDR3 is 17 amino acids long. CDR1 is SGHRS, CDR2 YFSETQ, per germline. The CDR3 coding sequence is TGCGCCAGCAGCAAGTATGGACAGGGGGTGTTACCATACGAGCAGTACTTC. Translating it yields CASSKYGQGVLPYEQYF.